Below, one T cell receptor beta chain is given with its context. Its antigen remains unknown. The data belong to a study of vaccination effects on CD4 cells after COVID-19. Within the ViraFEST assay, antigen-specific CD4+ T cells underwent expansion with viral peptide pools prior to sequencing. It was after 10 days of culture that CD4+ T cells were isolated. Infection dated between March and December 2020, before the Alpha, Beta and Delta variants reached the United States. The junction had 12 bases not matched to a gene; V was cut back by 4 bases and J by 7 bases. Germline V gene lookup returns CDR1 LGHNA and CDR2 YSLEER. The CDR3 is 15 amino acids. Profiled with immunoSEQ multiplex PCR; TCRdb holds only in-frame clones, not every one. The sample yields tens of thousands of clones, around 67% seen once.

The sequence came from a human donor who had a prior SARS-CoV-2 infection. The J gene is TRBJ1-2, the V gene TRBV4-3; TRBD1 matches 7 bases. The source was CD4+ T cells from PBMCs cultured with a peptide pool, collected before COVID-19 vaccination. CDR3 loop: CASSPIPGGLGGYTF. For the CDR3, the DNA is TGCGCCAGCAGCCCGATACCAGGGGGGCTCGGTGGCTACACCTTC.